This TCR beta chain was sequenced during a study of T cells in Graves' hyperthyroidism and ophthalmopathy (dated by TCRdb to about 2019). For the study in its entirety: Peripheral blood was sampled at the time of initial diagnosis, prior to any treatment. TCR V-J signatures able to tell the groups apart were searched for in a discovery cohort of 90 to 100 patients, of whom over 40 had Graves' ophthalmopathy and around 57 had stable Graves' hyperthyroidism. TCR Vbeta CDR3 sequencing of 135 peripheral blood samples (approximately 44 ophthalmopathy, over 70 hyperthyroidism and roughly 17 progressor patients) is reported in the paper. In roughly six Graves' hyperthyroidism patients, the study also compared T-cell repertoires from thyroid tissue with T-cell repertoires from blood. The 100 or so discovery patients were randomly split 7:3 into training and test sets. Once sampling was done, hyperthyroidism patients were given methimazole at a starting dose of 30 mg daily, whereas ophthalmopathy patients were given high-dose intravenous methylprednisolone. An independent validation cohort of about 20 hyperthyroidism patients and over 15 patients who later progressed to ophthalmopathy tested prospective prediction of ophthalmopathy. Results the study describes overall, beyond this receptor: Sample size was not statistically predetermined, and investigators were not blinded to group allocation. Blood samples also contained most of the expanded thyroid clonotypes (frequency above 0.001), which suggests that blood repertoires may reflect thyroid immune responses. In cross-validation, a model built on a 13 V-J signature told ophthalmopathy apart from stable hyperthyroidism with over 85% sensitivity and roughly 82% specificity, and in testing the same model reached 80%/75%. In validation, the model predicted progression to ophthalmopathy a median of roughly 6.1 months before onset, with about 70% sensitivity and 72.22% specificity.

Amplification of TCR beta CDR3 regions was carried out from RNA transcripts. The first round of RT-PCR for the TCR CDR3 was performed with the HTBI primer set and the Qiagen OneStep RT-PCR kit. Libraries were constructed in a second round of multiplex PCR, after which size selection and purification were carried out. The libraries were sequenced on an Illumina HiSeq2000 using paired-end 100 bp reads. Per the authors' processing: SOAPnuke was used to process the raw data, removing reads that contained adapters or uncalled bases, had a mean Phred below 15, or lacked an exact match to the constant primer or identifier. High-quality paired reads were merged with COPE v1.2.5, and unique nucleotide sequences were defined as clonotypes. MiTCR v1.1 was used to align the clonotypes against IMGT TRBV, TRBD and TRBJ reference segments. Analysis was restricted to V-J combinations with a frequency above 0.0001, which covered roughly 99% of repertoires. The TCS score was defined as the ratio of F50 (clonal expansion) to E x V (chaos), calculated using BLOSUM62-based TCRdist between CDR3 peptides within each V-J. Welch's t-statistics and random forest reduced fewer than 550 V-J features to fewer than 15, which were used in a naive Bayes classifier (R e1071). Thyroid-blood repertoire similarity was quantified with the Morisita-Horn index. TCRdb handled the public reads itself, with Q25 trimming in fastp and clone calling in MiXCR, and kept productive beta chains. Rows with a matching CDR3 protein are joined into one entry that keeps the most common DNA and genes. These V and J calls rely on TCRdb rather than the paper's analysis. This sample gives about 59,000 distinct CDR3 sequences in total; approximately 53% of them show up just once. Of the sample, roughly 3.3% is held by the ten largest clones.

This clonotype is considered medium-sized (0.01 to 0.1%). Its target antigen remains unknown. Base qualities are not at hand, and no much larger clone is one base apart. V and J are truncated by 4 bases and 8 bases respectively, leaving an intervening sequence of 14 bases. The CDR3 holds 12 amino acids from the cysteine to the phenylalanine. Only the CDR3 DNA stays, 36 bases, in frame from base 1. The CDR1 and CDR2 encoded by the germline V gene are SQVTM and ANQGSEA. Ophthalmopathy patients had moderately to severely active disease, with a Clinical Activity Score of 3 or more, a NOSPECS grade of 4 or more, and a disease duration of less than 3 months. Any patient with an uncontrolled infection, another autoimmune disease, pregnancy or lactation was excluded. Diagnoses were based on clinical symptoms, serum thyroxine and TRAb, thyroid ultrasound and orbital computed tomography. PBMCs were separated from roughly 9.3 ml of fresh peripheral blood using Ficoll-Paque density gradient centrifugation. Trizol reagent was used to extract total RNA, and RNA quality was then checked on an Agilent 2100 Bioanalyzer.

The clonotype originates from a woman aged 60 to 75 with Graves' ophthalmopathy. This sequence uses TRBV29-1 and TRBJ1-2; a tentative D call is TRBD1 (6 bases match). The sample consisted of blood. CDR3 reads: CSVGTGAKGYTF. In nucleotide form, the sequence is TGCAGCGTTGGGACGGGGGCGAAAGGCTACACCTTC.